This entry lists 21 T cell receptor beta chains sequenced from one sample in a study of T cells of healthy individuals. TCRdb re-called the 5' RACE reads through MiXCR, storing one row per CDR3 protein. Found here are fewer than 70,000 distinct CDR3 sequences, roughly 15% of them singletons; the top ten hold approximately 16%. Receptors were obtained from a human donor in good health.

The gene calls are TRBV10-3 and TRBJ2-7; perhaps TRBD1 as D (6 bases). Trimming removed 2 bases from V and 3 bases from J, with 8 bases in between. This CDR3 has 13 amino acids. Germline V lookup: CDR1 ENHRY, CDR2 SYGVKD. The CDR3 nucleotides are TGTGCCATCAGTGAGGCCAGGGGCTACGAGCAGTACTTC. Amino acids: CAISEARGYEQYF.

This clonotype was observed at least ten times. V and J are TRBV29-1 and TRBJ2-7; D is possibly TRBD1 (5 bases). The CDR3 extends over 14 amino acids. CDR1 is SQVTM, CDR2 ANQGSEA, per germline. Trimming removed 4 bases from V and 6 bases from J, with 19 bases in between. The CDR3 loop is CSVASFGQTREQYF. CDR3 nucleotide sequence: TGCAGCGTTGCTAGTTTCGGACAAACACGCGAGCAGTACTTC.

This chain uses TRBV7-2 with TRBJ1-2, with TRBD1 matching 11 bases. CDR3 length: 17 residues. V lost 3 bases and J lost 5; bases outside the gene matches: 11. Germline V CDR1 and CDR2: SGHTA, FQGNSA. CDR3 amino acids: CASSFPGTGGGWYGYTF. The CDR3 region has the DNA TGTGCCAGCAGCTTTCCCGGGACAGGGGGGGGTTGGTATGGCTACACCTTC. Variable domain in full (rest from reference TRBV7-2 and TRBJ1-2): GAGVSQSPSNKVTEKGKDVELRCDPISGHTALYWYRQSLGQGLEFLIYFQGNSAPDKSGLPSDRFSAERTGGSVSTLTIQRTQQEDSAVYLCASSFPGTGGGWYGYTFGSGTRLTVV.

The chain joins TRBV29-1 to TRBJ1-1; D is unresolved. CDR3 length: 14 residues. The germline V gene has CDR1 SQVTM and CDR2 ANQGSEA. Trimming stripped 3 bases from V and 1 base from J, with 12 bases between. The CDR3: CSVDHQDWNTEAFF. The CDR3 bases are TGCAGCGTTGATCACCAAGACTGGAACACTGAAGCTTTCTTT.

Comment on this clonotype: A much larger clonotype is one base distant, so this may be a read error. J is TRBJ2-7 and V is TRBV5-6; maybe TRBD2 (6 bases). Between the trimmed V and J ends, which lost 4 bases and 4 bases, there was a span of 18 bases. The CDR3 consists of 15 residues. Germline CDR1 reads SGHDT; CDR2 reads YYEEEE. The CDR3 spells CASSPGVDGRYEQYF. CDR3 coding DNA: TGTGCCAGCAGCCCCGGGGTGGACGGGAGATACGAGCAGTACTTC.

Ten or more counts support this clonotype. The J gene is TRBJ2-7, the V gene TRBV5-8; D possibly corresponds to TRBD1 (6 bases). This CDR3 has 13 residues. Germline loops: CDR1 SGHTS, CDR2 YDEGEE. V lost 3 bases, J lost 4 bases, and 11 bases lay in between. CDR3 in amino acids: CASSYGTNYEQYF. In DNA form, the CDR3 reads TGTGCCAGCAGCTACGGGACAAATTACGAGCAGTACTTC.

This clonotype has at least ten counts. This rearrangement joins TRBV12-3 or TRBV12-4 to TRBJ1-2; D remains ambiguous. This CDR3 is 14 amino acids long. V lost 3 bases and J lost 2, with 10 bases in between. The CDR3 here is CASSFGVRNYGYTF. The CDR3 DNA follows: TGTGCCAGCAGTTTCGGCGTCAGAAACTATGGCTACACCTTC.

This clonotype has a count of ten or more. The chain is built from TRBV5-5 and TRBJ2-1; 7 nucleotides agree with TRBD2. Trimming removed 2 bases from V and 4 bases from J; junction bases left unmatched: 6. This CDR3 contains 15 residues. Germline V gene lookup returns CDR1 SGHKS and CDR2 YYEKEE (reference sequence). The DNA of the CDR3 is TGTGCCAGCAGCTTAAGGGACTACCAGTACAATGAGCAGTTCTTC. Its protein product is CASSLRDYQYNEQFF. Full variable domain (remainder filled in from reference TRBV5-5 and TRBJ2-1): DAGVTQSPTHLIKTRGQQVTLRCSPISGHKSVSWYQQVLGQGPQFIFQYYEKEERGRGNFPDRFSARQFPNYSSELNVNALLLGDSALYLCASSLRDYQYNEQFFGPGTRLTVL.

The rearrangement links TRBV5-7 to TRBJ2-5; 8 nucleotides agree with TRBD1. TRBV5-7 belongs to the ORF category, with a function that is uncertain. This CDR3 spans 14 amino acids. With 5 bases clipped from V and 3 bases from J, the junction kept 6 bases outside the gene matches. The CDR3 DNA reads TGTGCCAGCAGTTCGGACAGGGCAGAAGAGACCCAGTACTTC. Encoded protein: CASSSDRAEETQYF.

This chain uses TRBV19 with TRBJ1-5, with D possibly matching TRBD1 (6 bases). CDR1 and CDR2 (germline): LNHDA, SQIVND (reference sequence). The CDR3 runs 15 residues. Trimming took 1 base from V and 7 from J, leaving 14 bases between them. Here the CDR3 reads CASSIGGRDTQPQHF. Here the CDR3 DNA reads TGTGCCAGTAGTATAGGGGGGCGCGATACGCAGCCCCAGCATTTT.

The chain's CDR3 is CAISDAGRNTGELFF. As DNA, the CDR3 is TGTGCCATCAGTGATGCAGGGCGGAACACCGGGGAGCTGTTTTTT. The V and J genes are TRBV10-3 and TRBJ2-2; TRBD1 is a possible D gene (5 bases). V was clipped by 3 bases and J by 1 base, with 9 bases between them. The CDR3 spans 15 residues. CDR1 is ENHRY and CDR2 is SYGVKD in the germline V gene.

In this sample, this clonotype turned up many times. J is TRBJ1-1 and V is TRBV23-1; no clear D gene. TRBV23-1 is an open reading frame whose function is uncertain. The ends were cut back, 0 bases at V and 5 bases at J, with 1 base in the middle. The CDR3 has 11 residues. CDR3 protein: CASSQSTEAFF. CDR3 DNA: TGCGCCAGCAGTCAATCGACTGAAGCTTTCTTT.

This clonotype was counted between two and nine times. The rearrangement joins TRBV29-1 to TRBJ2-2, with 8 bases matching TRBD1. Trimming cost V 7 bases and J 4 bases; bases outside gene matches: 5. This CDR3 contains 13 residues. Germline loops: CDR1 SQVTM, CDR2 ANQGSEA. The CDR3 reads CSGGTGGTGELFF. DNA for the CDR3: TGCAGCGGAGGGACAGGCGGCACCGGGGAGCTGTTTTTT.

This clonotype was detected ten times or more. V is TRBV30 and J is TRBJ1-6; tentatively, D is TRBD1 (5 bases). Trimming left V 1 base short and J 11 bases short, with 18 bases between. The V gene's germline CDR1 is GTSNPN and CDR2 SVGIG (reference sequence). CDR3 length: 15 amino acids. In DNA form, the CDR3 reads TGTGCCTGGAGTGACCCCCGAGGGGATCGGACACCCCTCCACTTT. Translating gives CAWSDPRGDRTPLHF.

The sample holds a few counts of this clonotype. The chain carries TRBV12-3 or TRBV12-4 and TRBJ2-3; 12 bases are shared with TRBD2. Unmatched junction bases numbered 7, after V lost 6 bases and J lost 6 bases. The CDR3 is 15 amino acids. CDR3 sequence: CASRPSGRAGDTQYF. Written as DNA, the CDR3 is TGTGCCAGCAGGCCTAGCGGGAGGGCGGGTGATACGCAGTATTTT.

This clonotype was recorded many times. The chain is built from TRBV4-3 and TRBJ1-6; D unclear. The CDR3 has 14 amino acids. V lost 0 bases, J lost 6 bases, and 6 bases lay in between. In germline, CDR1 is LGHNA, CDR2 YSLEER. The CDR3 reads CASSQDPANSPLHF. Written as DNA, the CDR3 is TGCGCCAGCAGCCAAGATCCGGCTAATTCACCCCTCCACTTT.

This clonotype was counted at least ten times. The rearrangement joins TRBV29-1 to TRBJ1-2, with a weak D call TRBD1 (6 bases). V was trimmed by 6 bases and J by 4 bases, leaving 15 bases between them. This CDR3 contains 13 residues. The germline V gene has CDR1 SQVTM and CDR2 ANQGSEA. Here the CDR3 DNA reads TGCAGCGTGGACAGCGACGGGTTCTATGGCTACACCTTC. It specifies CSVDSDGFYGYTF.

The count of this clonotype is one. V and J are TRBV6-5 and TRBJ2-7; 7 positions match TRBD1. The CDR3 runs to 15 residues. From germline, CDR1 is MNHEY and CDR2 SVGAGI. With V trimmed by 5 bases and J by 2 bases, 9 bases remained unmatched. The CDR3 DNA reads TGTGCCAGCAGTCGGACAGGCCTACTAACCTACGAGCAGTACTTC. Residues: CASSRTGLLTYEQYF.

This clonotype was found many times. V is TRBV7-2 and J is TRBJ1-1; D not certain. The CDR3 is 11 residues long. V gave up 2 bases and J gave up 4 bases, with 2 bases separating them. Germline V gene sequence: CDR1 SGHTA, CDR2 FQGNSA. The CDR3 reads CASSLRTEAFF. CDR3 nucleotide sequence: TGTGCCAGCAGCTTACGCACTGAAGCTTTCTTT.

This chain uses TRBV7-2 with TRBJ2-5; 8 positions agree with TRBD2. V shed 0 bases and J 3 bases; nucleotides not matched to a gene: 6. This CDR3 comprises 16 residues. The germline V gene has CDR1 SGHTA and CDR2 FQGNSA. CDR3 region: CASSLAGGANKETQYF. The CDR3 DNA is TGTGCCAGCAGCTTAGCCGGGGGGGCCAATAAAGAGACCCAGTACTTC.

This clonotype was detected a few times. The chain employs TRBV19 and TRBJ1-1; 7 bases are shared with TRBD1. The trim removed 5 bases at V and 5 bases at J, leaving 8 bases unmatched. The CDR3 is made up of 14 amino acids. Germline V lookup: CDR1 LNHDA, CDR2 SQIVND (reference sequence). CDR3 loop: CASSRQGAGTEAFF. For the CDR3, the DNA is TGTGCCAGTAGTCGACAGGGAGCGGGTACTGAAGCTTTCTTT. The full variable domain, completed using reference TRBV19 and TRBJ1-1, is DGGITQSPKYLFRKEGQNVTLSCEQNLNHDAMYWYRQDPGQGLRLIYYSQIVNDFQKGDIAEGYSVSREKKESFPLTVTSAQKNPTAFYLCASSRQGAGTEAFFGQGTRLTVV.